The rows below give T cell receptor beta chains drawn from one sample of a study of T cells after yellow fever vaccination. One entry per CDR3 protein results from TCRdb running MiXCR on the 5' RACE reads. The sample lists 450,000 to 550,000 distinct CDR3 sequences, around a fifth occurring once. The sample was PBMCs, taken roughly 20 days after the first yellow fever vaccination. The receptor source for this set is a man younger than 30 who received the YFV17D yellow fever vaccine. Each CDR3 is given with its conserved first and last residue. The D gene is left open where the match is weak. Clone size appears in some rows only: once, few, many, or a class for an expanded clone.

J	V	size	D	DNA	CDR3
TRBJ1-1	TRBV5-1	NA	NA	TGCGCCAGCAGCTTGGACATCTTGAACACTGAAGCTTTCTTT	CASSLDILNTEAFF
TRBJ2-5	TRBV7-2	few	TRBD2	TGTGCCAGCAGCTCTGTGACTAGCGCGTTCGGAGAGACCCAGTACTTC	CASSSVTSAFGETQYF
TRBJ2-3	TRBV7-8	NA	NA	TGTGCCGGTGGGACGGGGCGAGGCACAGATACGCAGTATTTT	CAGGTGRGTDTQYF
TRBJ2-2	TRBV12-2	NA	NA	TGTGCCAGCAGCCAGAGTTATAAGCGACTAGCGGGGGGAAGTAACACCGGGGAGCTGTTTTTT	CASSQSYKRLAGGSNTGELFF
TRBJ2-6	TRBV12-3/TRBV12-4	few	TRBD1	TGTGCCAGCAGCCATCACAGGGGTGATGGGGCCAACGTCCTGACTTTC	CASSHHRGDGANVLTF
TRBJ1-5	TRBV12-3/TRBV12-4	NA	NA	TGTGCCAGCAGAGAGCAGCAGCCCCAGCATTTT	CASREQQPQHF
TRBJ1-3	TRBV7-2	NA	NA	TGTGCCAGCAGCTTAGGACAGACTGGAAACACCATATATTTT	CASSLGQTGNTIYF
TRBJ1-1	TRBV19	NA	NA	TGTGCCAGTACCACACAGGTGGCCGGCACTGAAGCTTTCTTT	CASTTQVAGTEAFF
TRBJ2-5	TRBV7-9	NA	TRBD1	TGTGCCAGCAGCCACGACAGGGGTGGGACCCAGTACTTC	CASSHDRGGTQYF
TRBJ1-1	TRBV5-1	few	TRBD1	TGCGCCAGCAGCCAACTGGACAGGGGCAACACTGAAGCTTTCTTT	CASSQLDRGNTEAFF
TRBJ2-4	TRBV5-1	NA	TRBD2	TGCGCCAGCAGCTTGACCCCTAGCGGGGGGGTTGAGGACATTCAGTACTTC	CASSLTPSGGVEDIQYF
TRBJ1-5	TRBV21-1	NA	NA	TGTGCCAGCAGCAAACAGAAGGGGACGACCGGTCAGCCCCAGCATTTT	CASSKQKGTTGQPQHF
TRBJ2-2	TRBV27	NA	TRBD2	TGTGCCAGCAGCGTACTAGCGGACACCCCGGGGACCGGGGAGCTGTTTTTT	CASSVLADTPGTGELFF
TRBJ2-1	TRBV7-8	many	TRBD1	TGTGCCAGCACCGTTCAGGGGGCCCTCGATGAGCAGTTCTTC	CASTVQGALDEQFF
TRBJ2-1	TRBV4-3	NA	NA	TGCGCCAGCAGCCAAGGAGGGGGTGTTTGGACCTACAATGAGCAGTTCTTC	CASSQGGGVWTYNEQFF
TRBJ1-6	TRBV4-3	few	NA	TGCGCCAGCAGCCAAGATCCGGGGACCCAAAATTCACCCCTCCACTTT	CASSQDPGTQNSPLHF
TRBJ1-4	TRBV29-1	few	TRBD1	TGCAGCGTTGATAAGACAGGGGGAAATGAAAAACTGTTTTTT	CSVDKTGGNEKLFF
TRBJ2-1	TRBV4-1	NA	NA	TGCGCCAGCAGCCAAGAGGGGAGGGGGTACTACAATGAGCAGTTCTTC	CASSQEGRGYYNEQFF
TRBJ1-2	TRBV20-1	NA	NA	TGCAGACTTACCGCAAACTATGGCTACACCTTC	CRLTANYGYTF
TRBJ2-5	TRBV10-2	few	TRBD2	TGCGCCAGCTCCAGCGGGGGGTTGGAGACCCAGTACTTC	CASSSGGLETQYF
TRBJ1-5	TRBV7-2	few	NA	TGTGCCAGCAGCTTACAAGTCGGGCAGCCCCAGCATTTT	CASSLQVGQPQHF
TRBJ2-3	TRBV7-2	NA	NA	TGTGCCAGCAGCCCCCACGCGAGGCTCGCTGGAGGAGATACGCAGTATTTT	CASSPHARLAGGDTQYF
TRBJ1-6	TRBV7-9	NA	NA	TGTGCCAGCAGCTTAGTTTGGGGGGCTCGGAATTCACCCCTCCACTTT	CASSLVWGARNSPLHF
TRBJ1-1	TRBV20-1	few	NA	TGCAGTGCTAGAGAGGGGACGCACACTGAAGCTTTCTTT	CSAREGTHTEAFF
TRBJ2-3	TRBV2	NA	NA	TGTGCCAGCAGGCCCTTTTGGGGCACAGATACGCAGTATTTT	CASRPFWGTDTQYF
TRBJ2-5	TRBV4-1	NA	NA	TGCGCCAGCGGGCGGACAGCTATGATTCAAGAGACCCAGTACTTC	CASGRTAMIQETQYF
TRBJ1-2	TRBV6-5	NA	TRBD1	TGTGCCAGCAGTTCGGACAGGGGAGAGGGGAGGCGGGGCTACACCTTC	CASSSDRGEGRRGYTF
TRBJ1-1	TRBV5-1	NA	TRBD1	TGCGCCAGCAGCAGTGAGGGGACAGGGCATATGAACACTGAAGCTTTCTTT	CASSSEGTGHMNTEAFF
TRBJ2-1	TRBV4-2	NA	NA	TGTGCCAGCAGCCAAGACATTGGAGGTCCGCAGGGGCAGTTCTTC	CASSQDIGGPQGQFF
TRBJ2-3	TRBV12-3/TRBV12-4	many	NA	TGTGCCACCCATACAGATACGCAGTATTTT	CATHTDTQYF
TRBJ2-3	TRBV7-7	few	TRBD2	TGTGCCAGCAGCCGGACTAGCGGGGGGGCCGCTGGAGATACGCAGTATTTT	CASSRTSGGAAGDTQYF
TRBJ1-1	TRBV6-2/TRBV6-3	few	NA	TGTGCCAGCAGGTGGGGCGCCGACACTGAAGCTTTCTTT	CASRWGADTEAFF
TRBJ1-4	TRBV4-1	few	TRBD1	TGCGCCAGCAGCCAACGTCCCGGGACAGGGCTGAATGAAAAACTGTTTTTT	CASSQRPGTGLNEKLFF
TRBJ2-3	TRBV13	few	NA	TGTGCCAGCAGCTTAGGAACTTGGGCATCCACAGATACGCAGTATTTT	CASSLGTWASTDTQYF
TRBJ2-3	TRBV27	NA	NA	TGTGCCAGCAGTCCACTGGCGGGGCCCCCAGATACGCAGTATTTT	CASSPLAGPPDTQYF
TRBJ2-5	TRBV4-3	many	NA	TGCGCCAGCAGCCAAGGTCGGACGCCGTGGGAGACCCAGTACTTC	CASSQGRTPWETQYF
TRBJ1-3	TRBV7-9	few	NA	TGTGCCAGCAGTACAATCTCTGGAAACACCATATATTTT	CASSTISGNTIYF
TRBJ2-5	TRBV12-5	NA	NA	TGTGCTAGTGCCCCCGGACGGACCGAAGAGACCCAGTACTTC	CASAPGRTEETQYF
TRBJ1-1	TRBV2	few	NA	TGTGCCAGCAGTAGGGGCAGGGAATACACTGAAGCTTTCTTT	CASSRGREYTEAFF
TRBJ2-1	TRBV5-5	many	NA	TGTGCCAGCAACCTAGCTTGGGGATCTCATGAGCAGTTCTTC	CASNLAWGSHEQFF
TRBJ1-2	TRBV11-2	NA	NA	TGTGCCAGCAGCTCTACAGGGACCCTATGGCTAACCTTC	CASSSTGTLWLTF
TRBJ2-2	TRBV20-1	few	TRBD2	TGCAGTGCTAGAACAGCGGGGGGGACTGGGGAGCTGTTTTTT	CSARTAGGTGELFF
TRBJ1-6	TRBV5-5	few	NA	TGTGCCAGCAGCTTGAAAGGGGTAGATAATTCACCCCTCCACTTT	CASSLKGVDNSPLHF
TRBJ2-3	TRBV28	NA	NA	TGTGCCACCTCCCGAAAGGGGCGGGTCACAGATACGCAGTATTTT	CATSRKGRVTDTQYF
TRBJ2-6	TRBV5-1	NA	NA	TGCGCCACCCAGCGAGTCTCTGGGGCCAACGTCCTGACTTTC	CATQRVSGANVLTF
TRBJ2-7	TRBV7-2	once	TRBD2	TGTGCCAGCAGCTCACTAGCGGGGTCGTACGAGCAGTACTTC	CASSSLAGSYEQYF
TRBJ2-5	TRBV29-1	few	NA	TGCAGCGTTGTTGAACTAGCCGGGGAGACCCAGTACTTC	CSVVELAGETQYF